A selection of T cell receptor beta chains follows, all from one sample in a study of T cells in Graves' hyperthyroidism and ophthalmopathy. In TCRdb, the multiplex PCR reads were re-called with MiXCR into one record per CDR3 protein. The sample lists fewer than 750,000 distinct CDR3 sequences; more than 14% were seen once. The specimen was blood. All receptors derive from a woman aged 45-65 years with Graves' ophthalmopathy. CDR3s include the opening cysteine and the closing phenylalanine or tryptophan. Fields, in order: D gene, J gene, CDR3 length, V gene, clone size, CDR3 protein, CDR3 DNA. D genes are given only for firm matches. Clone size is stated in some rows and not others, as once, few, many or a class when expanded.

>NA|TRBJ1-2|13|TRBV27|many
CASSPLIEYGYTF
TGTGCCAGCAGTCCCCTCATCGAATATGGCTACACCTTC
>NA|TRBJ2-5|15|TRBV7-9|few
CASSLGRGRAETQYF
TGTGCCAGCAGCTTGGGCAGGGGTCGGGCAGAGACCCAGTACTTC
>NA|TRBJ2-2|15|TRBV9|NA
CASSVDWGAGGELFF
TGTGCCAGCAGCGTAGACTGGGGGGCAGGCGGGGAGCTGTTTTTT
>NA|TRBJ1-1|13|TRBV7-3|many
CASRIRQNTEAFF
TGTGCCAGCAGGATAAGACAGAACACTGAAGCTTTCTTT
>TRBD1|TRBJ1-2|19|TRBV7-9|NA
CASSLGPGTGGLLNYGYTF
TGTGCCAGCAGCTTGGGACCTGGGACAGGGGGCCTTCTTAACTATGGCTACACCTTC
>TRBD2|TRBJ2-1|16|TRBV24-1|few
CATSEVAGGPDNEQFF
TGTGCCACCAGTGAAGTAGCGGGAGGGCCTGACAATGAGCAGTTCTTC
>TRBD2|TRBJ2-1|15|TRBV6-1|many
CASSYGGLPHNEQFF
TGTGCCAGCAGTTATGGGGGACTACCCCACAATGAGCAGTTCTTC
>NA|TRBJ2-7|15|TRBV24-1|many
CATSDPRRTPYEQYF
TGTGCCACCAGTGACCCTCGACGGACCCCCTACGAGCAGTACTTC
>TRBD1|TRBJ2-1|19|TRBV19|NA
CASSIRGGGGTGVANEQFF
TGTGCCAGTAGTATTCGGGGGGGCGGGGGGACAGGGGTGGCCAATGAGCAGTTCTTC
>NA|TRBJ2-1|15|TRBV20-1|many
CSARVPLGVSNEQFF
TGCAGTGCTAGAGTACCGCTGGGCGTTTCCAATGAGCAGTTCTTC
>NA|TRBJ2-1|14|TRBV24-1|NA
CATSDYPVGGEQFF
TGTGCCACCAGTGACTACCCAGTCGGAGGGGAGCAGTTCTTC
>NA|TRBJ1-5|14|TRBV20-1|NA
CSARDLGRNQPQHF
TGCAGTGCTAGAGATCTGGGTAGGAATCAGCCCCAGCATTTT
>TRBD1|TRBJ2-1|14|TRBV27|NA
CASSMTGNYNEQFF
TGTGCCAGCAGTATGACAGGGAACTACAATGAGCAGTTCTTC
>TRBD2|TRBJ2-7|15|TRBV7-9|NA
CASSSWTSGRGEQYF
TGTGCCAGCAGCTCCTGGACTAGCGGAAGGGGGGAGCAGTACTTC
>TRBD1|TRBJ2-7|15|TRBV20-1|NA
CSATLGQGTPYEQYF
TGCAGTGCTACCTTGGGACAGGGAACGCCCTACGAGCAGTACTTC
>NA|TRBJ1-1|13|TRBV5-1|many
CASSLVTDTEAFF
TGTGCCAGCAGCTTAGTTACGGACACTGAAGCTTTCTTT
>TRBD1|TRBJ1-2|14|TRBV5-6|NA
CASTGTAHNYGYTF
TGTGCCAGCACCGGGACAGCACATAACTATGGCTACACCTTC
>TRBD2|TRBJ2-1|18|TRBV7-2|few
CASSPQTGTSGSGNEQFF
TGTGCCAGCAGCCCACAGACCGGGACTAGCGGGAGCGGCAATGAGCAGTTCTTC
>TRBD1|TRBJ1-6|16|TRBV11-3|few
CASSQDAGTGVSPLHF
TGTGCCAGCAGCCAAGACGCCGGGACAGGGGTCTCACCCCTCCACTTT
>NA|TRBJ2-7|12|TRBV29-1|many
CSVISRLYEQYF
TGCAGCGTTATTAGCAGGCTCTACGAGCAGTACTTC
>TRBD1|TRBJ1-2|16|TRBV29-1|many
CSVDFGRGQQGYGYTF
TGCAGCGTTGATTTTGGCAGGGGGCAGCAGGGCTATGGCTACACCTTC
>NA|TRBJ2-5|18|TRBV2|few
CASSELTRLTSEKETQYF
TGTGCCAGCAGTGAGTTGACTCGACTGACTTCAGAAAAAGAGACCCAGTACTTC
>TRBD1|TRBJ1-2|17|TRBV6-1|NA
CASSILQTGGVGYGYTF
TGTGCCAGCAGCATCCTCCAGACAGGGGGCGTGGGGTATGGCTACACCTTC
>NA|TRBJ2-3|14|TRBV7-8|few
CASLEGVSTDTQYF
TGTGCCAGCCTCGAGGGGGTTAGCACAGATACGCAGTATTTT
>NA|TRBJ2-4|13|TRBV2|NA
CASSNLAKNIQYF
TGTGCCAGCAGCAATCTAGCCAAAAACATTCAGTACTTC
>TRBD2|TRBJ2-3|14|TRBV10-3|many
CAILAGGPADTQYF
TGTGCCATCCTAGCGGGAGGGCCAGCAGATACGCAGTATTTT
>TRBD2|TRBJ2-7|16|TRBV7-9|many
CASSPVAGGVSYEQYF
TGTGCCAGCAGCCCCGTGGCCGGGGGGGTGTCCTACGAGCAGTACTTC
>NA|TRBJ1-5|15|TRBV24-1|many
CATSAKDRPNQPQHF
TGTGCCACCAGTGCAAAGGACAGACCCAATCAGCCCCAGCATTTT
>TRBD2|TRBJ2-3|16|TRBV7-2|many
CASSRTGTSVSDTQYF
TGTGCCAGCAGCCGAACCGGGACTAGTGTCTCAGATACGCAGTATTTT
>NA|TRBJ2-7|14|TRBV7-9|few
CANSFTGLSYEQYF
TGTGCCAACAGCTTCACGGGGCTATCCTACGAGCAGTACTTC
>NA|TRBJ2-7|12|TRBV7-2|once
CASSTGLSEQYF
TGTGCCAGCAGCACGGGACTTTCTGAGCAGTACTTC
>NA|TRBJ2-2|14|TRBV7-8|many
CASSRVGSTGELFF
TGTGCCAGCAGCCGGGTGGGGTCCACCGGGGAGCTGTTTTTT
>TRBD1|TRBJ1-5|14|TRBV20-1|NA
CSASAGTGIQPQHF
TGCAGTGCTTCCGCCGGGACAGGGATTCAGCCCCAGCATTTT
>TRBD2|TRBJ2-3|15|TRBV19|few
CASSGGLASTDTQYF
TGTGCCAGTAGTGGGGGACTAGCGAGCACAGATACGCAGTATTTT
>NA|TRBJ1-2|13|TRBV19|NA
CASNDRANYGYTF
TGTGCCAGTAATGATAGAGCTAACTATGGCTACACCTTC
>TRBD1|TRBJ2-7|13|TRBV7-2|many
CASSLVQGSEQYF
TGTGCCAGCAGCTTAGTACAGGGGAGCGAGCAGTACTTC